The 28 T cell receptor beta chains presented below share a single source sample, sequenced in a study of blood T cells in healthy people across ages. A second PCR of about 6 to 11 cycles used a sample-barcoded 5' primer and a J-beta primer mix. TCRdb re-called the 5' RACE reads with MiXCR, one entry per CDR3 protein. The table lists 1.5 million to 2 million distinct CDR3 sequences, about two fifths of them singletons. Sequencing was carried out using blood. The source of these receptors is a human donor in good health.

The rearrangement joins TRBV28 to TRBJ2-1; 8 bases are shared with TRBD1. Trimming removed 8 bases from V and 2 bases from J; junction bases left unmatched: 5. Per germline, CDR1 MDHEN and CDR2 SYDVKM. CDR3 length: 14 amino acids. CDR3 sequence: CASLPGQAYNEQFF. CDR3 DNA: TGTGCCAGCCTCCCGGGACAGGCCTACAATGAGCAGTTCTTC.

In its sample, this clonotype was seen a few times. In DNA, the CDR3 is TGCGCCAGCAGAGAGATCCTAGGACAGACCTACGAGCAGTACTTC. Residues: CASREILGQTYEQYF. The chain uses TRBV5-1 and TRBJ2-7, with a possible D match to TRBD1 (6 bases). The V end lost 5 bases, the J end lost 2 bases, and 17 bases lay between the germline ends. The CDR3 is 15 amino acids. Germline V gene data show CDR1 as SGHRS and CDR2 as YFSETQ.

In regard to this clonotype: Germline and junction disagree at one end, which may indicate a read error. The rearrangement links TRBV7-7 to TRBJ2-5, with TRBD1 matching 7 bases. CDR1 and CDR2 (germline): SSHAT, FNYEAQ (reference sequence). This CDR3 has 16 residues. The CDR3 nucleotides are TGTGCTAGCAGCTCCTCCGGGACAGCCACGCAAGAGACCCAGTACTTC. Amino acids: CASSSSGTATQETQYF.

V gene TRBV3-1 combines with J gene TRBJ2-7; D perhaps matches TRBD2 (5 bases). The CDR3 consists of 14 residues. Germline CDR1 is LGHDT and CDR2 is YNNKEL (reference sequence). V was pared by 1 base and J by 5 bases, with 12 bases between. CDR3 residues: CASSQVDGNHEQYF. The CDR3 coding sequence is TGTGCCAGCAGCCAAGTTGACGGGAACCACGAGCAGTACTTC.

V gene TRBV7-3 combines with J gene TRBJ2-3, with 8 nucleotides matching TRBD2. The CDR3 runs 13 residues. The V and J ends lost 8 bases and 4 bases, in that order; junction bases with no gene match: 5. Germline V gene lookup returns CDR1 SGHTA and CDR2 FQGTGA. DNA for the CDR3: TGTGCCAGCGGGTCGGGGGGGTCAGATACGCAGTATTTT. Amino acid sequence: CASGSGGSDTQYF.

This clonotype was observed many times. V gene TRBV5-1 combines with J gene TRBJ2-3; D gene ambiguous. CDR1 SGHRS and CDR2 YFSETQ come from the germline V gene. The ends were cut back, 4 bases at V and 7 bases at J, with 19 bases in the middle. This CDR3 region has 15 residues. The CDR3 region has the DNA TGCGCCAGCAGCCCGGCCGGGTCCAGCGTGTATACGCAGTATTTT. It specifies CASSPAGSSVYTQYF.

The rearrangement links TRBV20-1 to TRBJ2-3, with 10 bases fitting TRBD1. The CDR3 is 15 amino acids. Unmatched junction bases numbered 8, after V lost 6 bases and J lost 2 bases. Looked up from germline, CDR1 is DFQATT and CDR2 is SNEGSKA (reference sequence). CDR3 bases: TGCAGTGCCGAAGGGACAGGGGAATTCACAGATACGCAGTATTTT. Amino acid sequence: CSAEGTGEFTDTQYF.

This clonotype has a handful of counts. The rearrangement links TRBV5-4 to TRBJ1-4; no definite D call. This CDR3 region has 15 residues. Germline loops: CDR1 SGHNT, CDR2 YYREEE (reference sequence). Deletions cut 3 bases from V and 0 bases from J, with 9 bases between. DNA of the CDR3: TGTGCCAGCAGCTGGGGTGGTGCAACTAATGAAAAACTGTTTTTT. Translated, it gives CASSWGGATNEKLFF.

The rearrangement uses TRBV15 and TRBJ2-5; TRBD1 is a possible D gene (6 bases). Germline V gives CDR1 LNHNV, CDR2 YYDKDF (reference sequence). V shed 4 bases and J shed 11 bases, with 23 bases lying between them. The CDR3 extends over 15 amino acids. CDR3 sequence: CATSTRQGIYNEQYF. The CDR3, as DNA: TGTGCCACCAGCACGCGGCAGGGGATCTACAATGAGCAGTACTTC.

This chain uses TRBV15 with TRBJ2-7; 11 positions agree with TRBD2. V was clipped by 4 bases and J by 3 bases; unmatched bases: 2. CDR3 length: 14 amino acids. The germline gives CDR1 LNHNV, CDR2 YYDKDF (reference sequence). As DNA, the CDR3 is TGTGCCACCAGCACTACTAGCGGGGGCTACGAGCAGTACTTC. Translated: CATSTTSGGYEQYF.

This clonotype was observed a handful of times. The chain is built from TRBV12-3 or TRBV12-4 and TRBJ2-7; TRBD1 might be the D (6 bases). This CDR3 comprises 11 residues. Trimming removed 8 bases from V and 5 bases from J, with 10 bases in between. The CDR3 loop reads CASAGDHEQYF. CDR3 coding DNA: TGTGCCAGCGCAGGGGACCACGAGCAGTACTTC.

This clonotype turned up a few times. The rearrangement uses TRBV11-2 and TRBJ1-2; weak D call: TRBD1 (6 bases). Trimming cost V 1 base and J 6 bases, with 9 bases left between them. The CDR3 runs to 13 residues. Germline V lookup: CDR1 SGHAT, CDR2 FQNNGV. The CDR3 loop reads CASSLGQVDGYTF. CDR3 bases: TGTGCCAGCAGCTTAGGACAGGTTGATGGCTACACCTTC.

J is TRBJ2-7 and V is TRBV5-1; D is undetermined. Deletions cut 2 bases from V and 1 base from J, with 16 bases between. Germline CDR1 reads SGHRS; CDR2 reads YFSETQ. The CDR3 runs 16 residues. CDR3 in amino acids: CASSLASAVDSYEQYF. In DNA, the CDR3 is TGCGCCAGCAGCTTAGCGAGTGCGGTAGATTCCTACGAGCAGTACTTC.

The chain links TRBV3-1 to TRBJ2-5, with D perhaps TRBD1 (6 bases). The CDR3 totals 14 residues. V gave up 4 bases and J gave up 3 bases, with 12 bases separating them. Germline V gene sequence: CDR1 LGHDT, CDR2 YNNKEL (reference sequence). The CDR3 reads CASSRQDEKETQYF. The CDR3 DNA sequence: TGTGCCAGCAGCCGACAGGACGAAAAAGAGACCCAGTACTTC.

This chain joins TRBV5-1 and TRBJ1-1; the D is unclear. V lost 3 bases, J lost 5 bases, and 11 bases lay in between. The CDR3 is made up of 13 amino acids. Germline V lookup: CDR1 SGHRS, CDR2 YFSETQ. The CDR3 is CASSSTADTEAFF. CDR3 DNA: TGCGCCAGCAGCTCCACGGCGGATACTGAAGCTTTCTTT.

The chain is built from TRBV7-2 and TRBJ2-1; D is perhaps TRBD2 (6 bases). Trimming left V 1 base short and J 9 bases short, with 19 bases between. In germline, CDR1 is SGHTA, CDR2 FQGNSA. The CDR3 covers 16 residues. The CDR3 protein is CASSLGGVFRSTEQFF. CDR3 coding DNA: TGTGCCAGCAGCTTAGGGGGGGTGTTCCGAAGTACTGAGCAGTTCTTC.

This clonotype came up many times. This rearrangement joins TRBV12-3 or TRBV12-4 to TRBJ2-7; D not certain. CDR3 length: 12 residues. V lost 3 bases and J lost 2, with 5 bases in between. The CDR3 loop reads CASSFSPYEQYF. For the CDR3, the DNA is TGTGCCAGCAGTTTTTCCCCCTACGAGCAGTACTTC.

The rearrangement joins TRBV7-9 to TRBJ2-1; 9 positions match TRBD1. Trimming took 1 base from V and 6 from J; bases not matched to a gene: 7. This CDR3 comprises 16 residues. Germline V gene sequence: CDR1 SEHNR, CDR2 FQNEAQ (reference sequence). CDR3 residues: CASSLGSGQGPNEQFF. In DNA form, the CDR3 reads TGTGCCAGCAGCTTAGGTTCTGGACAGGGGCCCAATGAGCAGTTCTTC.

This chain uses TRBV18 with TRBJ1-1; D gene ambiguous. The CDR3 extends over 14 amino acids. Deletions cut 3 bases from V and 1 base from J, with 9 bases between. Germline lookup yields CDR1 KGHSH and CDR2 LQKENI. CDR3 in DNA: TGTGCCAGCTCACCGGCCCTGCAGAACACTGAAGCTTTCTTT. It specifies CASSPALQNTEAFF.

V gene TRBV4-3 combines with J gene TRBJ2-5, with D perhaps matching TRBD1 (5 bases). Trimming pared 6 bases from V and 2 bases from J, leaving 10 bases between. CDR1 and CDR2 from the germline V gene are LGHNA and YSLEER. This CDR3 is 13 amino acids long. The CDR3 loop is CASSRTRQETQYF. CDR3 bases: TGCGCCAGCAGTCGGACACGACAAGAGACCCAGTACTTC.

The rearrangement links TRBV20-1 to TRBJ2-1; 7 nucleotides match TRBD2. Judging by the DNA end, TRBJ2-7 fits better; the J call may be wrong. The CDR3 extends over 16 amino acids. Germline V gene sequence: CDR1 DFQATT, CDR2 SNEGSKA (reference sequence). The chain's CDR3 is CSARDPVAGTYNEQYF. CDR3 DNA: TGCAGTGCTAGAGATCCGGTAGCGGGTACCTACAATGAGCAGTACTTC.

There are a few counts of this clonotype. The CDR3 DNA follows: TGTGCCAGCAGCTCGGGACTAGCGGGACGGGGTCAGCAGTTCTTC. The encoded protein is CASSSGLAGRGQQFF. This chain joins TRBV7-2 and TRBJ2-1; TRBD2 matches 13 bases. V gave up 4 bases and J gave up 11 bases; unmatched junction bases: 8. The CDR3 covers 15 residues. Germline values: CDR1 SGHTA, CDR2 FQGNSA.

This clonotype was picked up a small number of times. V and J are TRBV5-1 and TRBJ2-5, with D possibly being TRBD2 (6 bases). The germline CDR1 and CDR2 sequences are SGHRS and YFSETQ. Trimming took off 2 bases at V and 3 bases at J, with 11 bases between the two ends. The CDR3 contains 14 residues. CDR3 region: CASSLALAKETQYF. In DNA form, the CDR3 reads TGCGCCAGCAGCTTAGCACTAGCCAAAGAGACCCAGTACTTC.

This chain uses TRBV9 with TRBJ2-5; D may be TRBD2 (5 bases). The CDR3 is 13 residues long. Germline assignment: CDR1 SGDLS and CDR2 YYNGEE. The V gene lost 0 bases and the J gene lost 11 bases, with 14 bases spanning the gap. The CDR3: CASSVEDDYKQYF. The CDR3 nucleotides are TGTGCCAGCAGCGTAGAAGACGACTACAAGCAGTACTTC.

The chain joins TRBV11-2 to TRBJ2-5; D gene unclear. The DNA end is more similar to TRBJ2-7, so the J call may be wrong. From germline, CDR1 is SGHAT and CDR2 FQNNGV. The CDR3 is made up of 15 amino acids. The CDR3 protein is CASSGAPGLSYEQYF. For the CDR3, the DNA is TGTGCCAGCAGCGGCGCCCCGGGCCTTAGCTACGAGCAGTACTTC.

This chain links TRBV11-2 with TRBJ1-2; D perhaps matches TRBD1 (6 bases). V lost 5 bases, J lost 5 bases, and 27 bases lay in between. CDR3 length: 18 amino acids. The germline gives CDR1 SGHAT, CDR2 FQNNGV. The CDR3 DNA reads TGTGCCAGCAGCCCCCATCCCCGGCCGGGGGGCGTACGGTATGGCTACACCTTC. Encoded protein: CASSPHPRPGGVRYGYTF.

The rearrangement links TRBV7-2 to TRBJ2-2; D not resolved. The CDR3 sequence is 13 residues long. Germline V lookup: CDR1 SGHTA, CDR2 FQGNSA. V gave up 1 base and J gave up 7 bases, with 7 bases separating them. The DNA of the CDR3 is TGTGCCAGCAGCTTAGATGGTAACGGGGAGCTGTTTTTT. Protein product: CASSLDGNGELFF. The full variable domain, completed using reference TRBV7-2 and TRBJ2-2, is GAGVSQSPSNKVTEKGKDVELRCDPISGHTALYWYRQSLGQGLEFLIYFQGNSAPDKSGLPSDRFSAERTGGSVSTLTIQRTQQEDSAVYLCASSLDGNGELFFGEGSRLTVL.

DNA for the CDR3: TGCAGTGCTAGAGTTGGGGCTAACTACGAGCAGTACTTC. Amino acid sequence: CSARVGANYEQYF. The chain recombines TRBV20-1 with TRBJ2-7; perhaps TRBD1 as D (5 bases). Germline V CDR1 and CDR2: DFQATT, SNEGSKA (reference sequence). The V end was cut by 1 base, the J end by 3 bases, with 10 bases between. The CDR3 extends over 13 amino acids.